The clone carrying this T cell receptor (beta chain) appeared a few times. The CDR3 is 18 amino acids. Losses at the gene ends were 4 bases for V and 4 bases for J; bases not matched to a gene: 9. Germline CDR1 is SGHRS and CDR2 is YFSETQ. The age range of participants was about 18 to 95 years, with residence in about two dozen US areas. Symptom resolution, clearance, or two negative PCRs marked donors in Cohort 3 as recovered. These data are taken from a study of blood T cell repertoires in COVID-19. Study-level information: T cells, B-cell-depleted T cells, or PBMCs supplied cDNA or gDNA.

As processed by the authors: Estimation of nucleated cell counts was performed using reference gene primer amplification. TCRdb's copy holds only in-frame clones and misses some; the assay was immunoSEQ multiplex PCR. The V and J calls and clone size are taken from that table; D and trimming were inferred from the DNA. This sample yields over 150,000 clones, of which 85% are seen a single time; more than 5% belongs to the top ten. The genes are TRBV5-1 and TRBJ2-6; 12 bases line up with TRBD1. Source material: PBMCs or T cells enriched from blood (not recorded which). The TCR was taken from a man aged 35 to 55 who had recovered from COVID-19. CDR3 sequence (DNA): TGCGCCAGCAGCCATAGAGGGACAGGGGGCTCCGGGGCCAACGTCCTGACTTTC. Its protein is CASSHRGTGGSGANVLTF.